The TCR beta chain described here comes from a study of T cell responses to AZD1222 COVID-19 vaccine. General study points: Spike-specific TCR breadth and depth both grew after two AZD1222 doses.

This CDR3 comprises 16 residues. Per the germline V gene, CDR1 is MGHDK and CDR2 is SYGVNS. V lost 2 bases to trimming and J lost 6 bases; unmatched junction nucleotides: 8. Clones were sequenced by immunoSEQ multiplex PCR, and TCRdb holds only the in-frame ones, with some missing. Here the sample spans around 140,000 clones, 85% to 95% being singletons. This clone has only a few counts. Its target is not known. The sequence came from an adult in good health. J is TRBJ2-7 and V is TRBV25-1, with 12 bases that match TRBD2. The starting material was peripheral blood, obtained on day 0 of MenACWY control vaccination. CDR3 bases: TGTGCCAGCAGTGAACTAGCGGGAGGGTTTCGGGGCGAGCAGTACTTC. Protein sequence: CASSELAGGFRGEQYF.